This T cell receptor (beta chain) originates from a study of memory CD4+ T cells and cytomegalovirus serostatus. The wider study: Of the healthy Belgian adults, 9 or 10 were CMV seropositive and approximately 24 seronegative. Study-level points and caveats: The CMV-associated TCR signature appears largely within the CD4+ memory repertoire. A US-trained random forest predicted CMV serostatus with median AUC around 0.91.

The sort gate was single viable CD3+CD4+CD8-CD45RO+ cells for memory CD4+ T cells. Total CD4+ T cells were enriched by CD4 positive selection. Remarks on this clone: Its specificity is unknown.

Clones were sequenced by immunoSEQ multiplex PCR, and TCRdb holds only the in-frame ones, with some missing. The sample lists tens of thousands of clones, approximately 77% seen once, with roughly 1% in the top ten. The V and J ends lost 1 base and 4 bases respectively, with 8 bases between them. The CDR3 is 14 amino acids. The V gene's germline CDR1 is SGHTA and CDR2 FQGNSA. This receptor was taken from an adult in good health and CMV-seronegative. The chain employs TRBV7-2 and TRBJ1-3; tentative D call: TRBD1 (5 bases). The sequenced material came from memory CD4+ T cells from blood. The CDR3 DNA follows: TGTGCCAGCAGCTTAGAACAGGCCGGAAACACCATATATTTT. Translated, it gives CASSLEQAGNTIYF.